The present TCR beta chain was sequenced within a study of blood T cell repertoires in COVID-19. Study background: T cells, B-cell-depleted T cells, or PBMCs supplied cDNA or gDNA.

The CDR3 covers 15 residues. Germline V CDR1 and CDR2: KGHDR, SFDVKD. V shed 8 bases and J 2 bases; nucleotides not matched to a gene: 6. The study drew participants aged 18 to 89 years from some 23 US areas. Each participant's cohort was designated according to participant-reported clinical history. The authors' processing: Amplification from reference gene primers served as the basis for estimated nucleated cell counts. Libraries were prepared by immunoSEQ multiplex PCR; TCRdb keeps only in-frame clonotypes and omits some of them. V, J and clone size derive from that table, while D and trimming were established from the DNA sequence. This sample has about 230,000 clones, with approximately 80% found just once.

Material: PBMCs or T cells enriched from blood (not recorded which). The receptor was isolated from a man in his 60s who had recovered from COVID-19. The rearrangement links TRBV24-1 to TRBJ1-5, with TRBD1 matching 9 bases. The CDR3 region is CATITGGLGNQPQHF. The CDR3 DNA is TGTGCCACCATAACAGGGGGCTTAGGCAATCAGCCCCAGCATTTT.